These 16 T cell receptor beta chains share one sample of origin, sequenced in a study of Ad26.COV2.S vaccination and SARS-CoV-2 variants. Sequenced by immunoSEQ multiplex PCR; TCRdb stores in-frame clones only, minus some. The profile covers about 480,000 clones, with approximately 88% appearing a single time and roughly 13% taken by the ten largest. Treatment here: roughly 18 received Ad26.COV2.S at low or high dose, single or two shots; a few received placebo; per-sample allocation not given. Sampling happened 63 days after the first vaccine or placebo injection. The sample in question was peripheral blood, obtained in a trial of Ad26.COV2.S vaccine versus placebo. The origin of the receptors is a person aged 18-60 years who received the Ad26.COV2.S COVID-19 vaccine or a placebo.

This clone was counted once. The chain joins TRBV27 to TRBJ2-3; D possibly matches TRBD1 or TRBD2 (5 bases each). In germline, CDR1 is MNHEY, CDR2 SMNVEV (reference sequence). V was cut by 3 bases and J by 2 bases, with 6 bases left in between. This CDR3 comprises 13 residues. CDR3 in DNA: TGTGCCAGCAGTTTGGGACCCACAGATACGCAGTATTTT. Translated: CASSLGPTDTQYF.

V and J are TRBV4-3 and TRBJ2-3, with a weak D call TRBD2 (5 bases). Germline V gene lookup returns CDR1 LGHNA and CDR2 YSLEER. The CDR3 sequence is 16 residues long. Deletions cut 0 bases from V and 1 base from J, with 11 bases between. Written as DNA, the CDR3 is TGCGCCAGCAGCCAAGATAGCGCTTCGGGCACAGATACGCAGTATTTT. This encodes CASSQDSASGTDTQYF.

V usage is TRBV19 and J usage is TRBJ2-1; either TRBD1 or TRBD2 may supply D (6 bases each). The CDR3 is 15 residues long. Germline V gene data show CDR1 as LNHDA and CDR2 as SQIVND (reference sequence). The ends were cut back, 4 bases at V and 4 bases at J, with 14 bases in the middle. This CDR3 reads CASSRRDTLYNEQFF. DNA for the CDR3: TGTGCCAGTAGTAGGCGGGACACCCTATACAATGAGCAGTTCTTC.

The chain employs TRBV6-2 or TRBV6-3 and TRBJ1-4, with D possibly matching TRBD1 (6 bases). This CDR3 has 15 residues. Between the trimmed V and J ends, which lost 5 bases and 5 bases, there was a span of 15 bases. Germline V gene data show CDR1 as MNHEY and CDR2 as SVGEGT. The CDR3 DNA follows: TGTGCCAGCAGTAGCCCTAGGACAGCAAATGAAAAACTGTTTTTT. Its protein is CASSSPRTANEKLFF.

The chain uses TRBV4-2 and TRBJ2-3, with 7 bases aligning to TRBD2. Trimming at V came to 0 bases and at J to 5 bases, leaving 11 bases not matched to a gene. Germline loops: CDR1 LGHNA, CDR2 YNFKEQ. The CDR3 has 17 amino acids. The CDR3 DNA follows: TGTGCCAGCAGCCAAGATTCGGGGGGAGGGCCCGTAGATACGCAGTATTTT. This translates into CASSQDSGGGPVDTQYF.

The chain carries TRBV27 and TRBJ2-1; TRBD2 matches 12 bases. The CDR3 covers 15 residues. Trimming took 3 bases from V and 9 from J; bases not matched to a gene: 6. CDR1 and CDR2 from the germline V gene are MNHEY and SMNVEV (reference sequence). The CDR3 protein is CASSFPSGRVAEQFF. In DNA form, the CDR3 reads TGTGCCAGCAGTTTCCCTAGCGGGAGGGTCGCTGAGCAGTTCTTC.

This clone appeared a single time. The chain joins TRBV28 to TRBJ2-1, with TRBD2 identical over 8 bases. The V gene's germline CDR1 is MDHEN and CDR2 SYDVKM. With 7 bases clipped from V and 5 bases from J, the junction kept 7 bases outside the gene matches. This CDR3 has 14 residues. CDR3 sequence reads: CASMRREANNEQFF. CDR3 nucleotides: TGTGCCAGCATGAGGCGGGAGGCTAACAATGAGCAGTTCTTC.

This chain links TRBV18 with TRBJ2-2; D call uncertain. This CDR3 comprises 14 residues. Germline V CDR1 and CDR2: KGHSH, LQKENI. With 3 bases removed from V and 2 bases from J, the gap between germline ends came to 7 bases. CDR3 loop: CASSPEFNTGELFF. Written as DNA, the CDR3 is TGTGCCAGCTCACCCGAATTCAACACCGGGGAGCTGTTTTTT.

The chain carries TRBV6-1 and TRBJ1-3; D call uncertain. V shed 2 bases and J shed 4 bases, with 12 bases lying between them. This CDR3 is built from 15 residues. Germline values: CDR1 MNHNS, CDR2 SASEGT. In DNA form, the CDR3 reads TGTGCCAGCAGTGAATTAGGTGGACGCGGAAACACCATATATTTT. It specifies CASSELGGRGNTIYF.

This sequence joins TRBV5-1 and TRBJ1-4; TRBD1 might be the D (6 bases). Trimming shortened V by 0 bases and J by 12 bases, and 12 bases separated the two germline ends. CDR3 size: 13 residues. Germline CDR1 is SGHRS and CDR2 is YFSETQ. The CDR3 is CASSLEGGIELFF. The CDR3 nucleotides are TGCGCCAGCAGCTTGGAAGGGGGGATCGAACTGTTTTTT.

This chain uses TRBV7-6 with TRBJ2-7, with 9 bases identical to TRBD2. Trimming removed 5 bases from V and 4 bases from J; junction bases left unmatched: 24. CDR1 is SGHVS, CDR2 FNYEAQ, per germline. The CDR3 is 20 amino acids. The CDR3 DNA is TGTGCCAGCAGCCCCCAGCTTGGTAGCGGGAGCCTCCTTGTCGGGTACGAGCAGTACTTC. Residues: CASSPQLGSGSLLVGYEQYF. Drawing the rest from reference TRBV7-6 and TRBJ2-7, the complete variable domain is GAGVSQSPRYKVTKRGQDVALRCDPISGHVSLYWYRQALGQGPEFLTYFNYEAQQDKSGLPNDRFSAERPEGSISTLTIQRTEQRDSAMYRCASSPQLGSGSLLVGYEQYFGPGTRLTVT.

The CDR3 protein is CASSGEFKGNEQYF. For the CDR3, the DNA is TGTGCCAGCAGCGGCGAATTTAAGGGTAACGAGCAGTACTTC. The chain links TRBV5-4 to TRBJ2-7; D unclear. CDR1 SGHNT and CDR2 YYREEE come from the germline V gene (reference sequence). This CDR3 comprises 14 residues. V shed 4 bases and J shed 5 bases, with 16 bases lying between them.

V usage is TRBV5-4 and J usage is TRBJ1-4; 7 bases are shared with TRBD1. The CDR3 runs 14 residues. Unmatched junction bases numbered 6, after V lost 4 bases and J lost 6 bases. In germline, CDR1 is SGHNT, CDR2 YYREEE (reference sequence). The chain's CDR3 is CASSRQGGYEKLFF. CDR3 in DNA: TGTGCCAGCAGCCGACAGGGAGGGTATGAAAAACTGTTTTTT.

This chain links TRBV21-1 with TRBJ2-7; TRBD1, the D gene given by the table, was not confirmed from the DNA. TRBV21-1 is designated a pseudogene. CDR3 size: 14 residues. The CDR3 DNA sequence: TGTGCCAGCAGCAAAGGTCTCAGATCCTACGAGCAGTACTTC. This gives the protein CASSKGLRSYEQYF.

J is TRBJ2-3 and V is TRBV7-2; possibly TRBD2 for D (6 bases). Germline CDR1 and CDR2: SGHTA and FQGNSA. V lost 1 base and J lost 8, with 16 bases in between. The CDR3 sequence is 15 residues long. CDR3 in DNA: TGTGCCAGCAGCTTAGGCCCGGGCGGGACGGGTACGCAGTATTTT. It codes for CASSLGPGGTGTQYF. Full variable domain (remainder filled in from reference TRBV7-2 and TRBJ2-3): GAGVSQSPSNKVTEKGKDVELRCDPISGHTALYWYRQSLGQGLEFLIYFQGNSAPDKSGLPSDRFSAERTGGSVSTLTIQRTQQEDSAVYLCASSLGPGGTGTQYFGPGTRLTVL.

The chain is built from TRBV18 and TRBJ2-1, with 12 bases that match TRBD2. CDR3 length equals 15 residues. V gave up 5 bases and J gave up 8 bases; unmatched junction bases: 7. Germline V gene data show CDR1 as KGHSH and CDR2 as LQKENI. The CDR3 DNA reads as TGTGCCAGCTCAGCCGGGACTAGCGGGTTATATGAGCAGTTCTTC. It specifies CASSAGTSGLYEQFF.